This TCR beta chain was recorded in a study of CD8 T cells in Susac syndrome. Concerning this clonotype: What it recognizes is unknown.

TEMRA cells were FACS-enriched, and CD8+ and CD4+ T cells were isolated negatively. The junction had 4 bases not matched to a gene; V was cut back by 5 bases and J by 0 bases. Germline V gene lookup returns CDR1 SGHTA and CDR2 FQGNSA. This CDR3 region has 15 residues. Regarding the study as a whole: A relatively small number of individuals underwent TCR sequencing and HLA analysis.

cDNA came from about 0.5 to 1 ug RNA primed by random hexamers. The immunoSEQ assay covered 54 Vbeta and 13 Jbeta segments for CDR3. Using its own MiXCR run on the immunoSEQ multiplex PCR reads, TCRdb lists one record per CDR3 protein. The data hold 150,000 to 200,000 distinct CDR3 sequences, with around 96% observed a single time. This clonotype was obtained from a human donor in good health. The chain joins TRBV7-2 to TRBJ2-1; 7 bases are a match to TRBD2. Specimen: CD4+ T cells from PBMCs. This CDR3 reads CASSRASGSYNEQFF. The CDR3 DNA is TGTGCCAGCAGCCGCGCTAGCGGCTCCTACAATGAGCAGTTCTTC.